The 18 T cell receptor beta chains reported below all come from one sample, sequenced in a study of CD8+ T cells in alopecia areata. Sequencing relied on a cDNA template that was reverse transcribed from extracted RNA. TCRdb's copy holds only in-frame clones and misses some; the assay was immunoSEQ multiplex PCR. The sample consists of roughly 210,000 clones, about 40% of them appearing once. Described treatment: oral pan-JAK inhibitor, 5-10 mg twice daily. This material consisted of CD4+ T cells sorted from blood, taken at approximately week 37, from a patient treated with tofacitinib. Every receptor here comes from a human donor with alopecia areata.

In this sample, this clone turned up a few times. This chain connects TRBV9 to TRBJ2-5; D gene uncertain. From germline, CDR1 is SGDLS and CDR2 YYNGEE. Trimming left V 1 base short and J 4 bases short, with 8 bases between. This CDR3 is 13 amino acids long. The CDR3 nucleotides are TGTGCCAGCAGCGTACGGTTAGGAGAGACCCAGTACTTC. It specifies CASSVRLGETQYF. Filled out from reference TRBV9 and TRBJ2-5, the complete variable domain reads DSGVTQTPKHLITATGQRVTLRCSPRSGDLSVYWYQQSLDQGLQFLIQYYNGEERAKGNILERFSAQQFPDLHSELNLSSLELGDSALYFCASSVRLGETQYFGPGTRLLVL.

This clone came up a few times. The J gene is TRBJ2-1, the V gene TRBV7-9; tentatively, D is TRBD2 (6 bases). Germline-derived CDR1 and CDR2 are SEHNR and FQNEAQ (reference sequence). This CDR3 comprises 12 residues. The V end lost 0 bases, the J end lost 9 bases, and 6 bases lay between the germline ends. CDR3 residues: CASSLAGGEQFF. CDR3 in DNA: TGTGCCAGCAGCTTAGCGGGAGGTGAGCAGTTCTTC.

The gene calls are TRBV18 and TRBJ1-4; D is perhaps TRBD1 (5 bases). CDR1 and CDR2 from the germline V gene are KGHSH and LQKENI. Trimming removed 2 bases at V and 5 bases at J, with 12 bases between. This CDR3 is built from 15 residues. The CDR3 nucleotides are TGTGCCAGCTCACCAGGGGCGGCCGCCAATGAAAAACTGTTTTTT. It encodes CASSPGAAANEKLFF.

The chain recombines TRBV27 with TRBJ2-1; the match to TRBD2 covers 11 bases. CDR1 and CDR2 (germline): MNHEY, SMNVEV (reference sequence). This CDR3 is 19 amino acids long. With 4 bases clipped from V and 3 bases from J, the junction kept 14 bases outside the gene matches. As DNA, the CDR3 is TGTGCCAGCAGTTCCCTCCCCGGGACTAGCGGAATTCACTACAATGAGCAGTTCTTC. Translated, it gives CASSSLPGTSGIHYNEQFF.

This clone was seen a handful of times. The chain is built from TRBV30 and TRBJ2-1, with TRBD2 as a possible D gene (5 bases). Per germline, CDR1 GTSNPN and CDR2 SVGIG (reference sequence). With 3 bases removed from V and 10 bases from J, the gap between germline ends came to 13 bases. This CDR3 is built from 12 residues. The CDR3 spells CAWSPTRSEQFF. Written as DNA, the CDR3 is TGTGCCTGGAGCCCAACTAGATCCGAGCAGTTCTTC.

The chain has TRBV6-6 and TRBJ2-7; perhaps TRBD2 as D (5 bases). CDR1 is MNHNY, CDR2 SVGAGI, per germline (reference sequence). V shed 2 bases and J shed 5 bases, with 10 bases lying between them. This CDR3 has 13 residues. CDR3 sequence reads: CASSYGGLNEQYF. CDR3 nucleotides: TGTGCCAGCAGTTACGGAGGACTCAACGAGCAGTACTTC.

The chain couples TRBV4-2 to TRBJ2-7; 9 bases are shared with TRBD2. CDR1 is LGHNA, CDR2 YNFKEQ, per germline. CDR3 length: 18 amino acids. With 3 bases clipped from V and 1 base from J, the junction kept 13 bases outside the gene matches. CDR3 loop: CASSHFLAGRTTSYEQYF. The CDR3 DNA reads TGTGCCAGCAGCCACTTTCTAGCGGGGCGAACCACTTCCTACGAGCAGTACTTC.

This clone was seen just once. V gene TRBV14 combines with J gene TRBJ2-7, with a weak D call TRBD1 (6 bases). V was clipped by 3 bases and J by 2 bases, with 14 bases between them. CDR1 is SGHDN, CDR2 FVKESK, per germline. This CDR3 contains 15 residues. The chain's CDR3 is CASSQWDISTYEQYF. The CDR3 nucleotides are TGTGCCAGCAGCCAGTGGGACATATCTACCTACGAGCAGTACTTC.

The CDR3 DNA sequence: TGTGCCAGCACACAGGGGTGGGAGCAGTACTTC. Its translation is CASTQGWEQYF. This chain links TRBV25-1 with TRBJ2-7; the match to TRBD1 covers 7 bases. The CDR3 is 11 residues long. The V segment lost 7 bases and the J segment 7 bases; nucleotides outside the gene matches: 4. Germline loops: CDR1 MGHDK, CDR2 SYGVNS.

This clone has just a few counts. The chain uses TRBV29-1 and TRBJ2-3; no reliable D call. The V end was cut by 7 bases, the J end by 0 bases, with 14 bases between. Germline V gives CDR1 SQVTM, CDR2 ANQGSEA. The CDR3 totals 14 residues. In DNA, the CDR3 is TGCAGCGCCACCCCCAGTATGAGCACAGATACGCAGTATTTT. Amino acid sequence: CSATPSMSTDTQYF.

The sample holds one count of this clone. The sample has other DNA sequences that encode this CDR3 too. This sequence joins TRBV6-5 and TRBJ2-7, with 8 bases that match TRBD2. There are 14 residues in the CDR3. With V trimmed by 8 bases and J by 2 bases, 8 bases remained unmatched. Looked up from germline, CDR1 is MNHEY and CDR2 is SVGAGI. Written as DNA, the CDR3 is TGTGCCAGCTCTCGGGCGGGGGGAACCTACGAGCAGTACTTC. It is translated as CASSRAGGTYEQYF.

For the CDR3, the DNA is TGTGCCAGCAGCGTCCGACTTGCCCGACCGGGGGAACCCGGGGAGCTGTTTTTT. This translates into CASSVRLARPGEPGELFF. This chain joins TRBV9 and TRBJ2-2; D is possibly TRBD2 (6 bases). Germline V gene lookup returns CDR1 SGDLS and CDR2 YYNGEE. This CDR3 region has 18 residues. V was cut by 2 bases and J by 6 bases, with 23 bases left in between.

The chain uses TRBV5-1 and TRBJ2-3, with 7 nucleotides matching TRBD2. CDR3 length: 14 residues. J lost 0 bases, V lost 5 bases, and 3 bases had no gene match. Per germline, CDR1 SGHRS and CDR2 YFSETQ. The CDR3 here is CASRRGLSTDTQYF. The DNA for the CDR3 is TGCGCCAGCAGGCGGGGGTTGAGCACAGATACGCAGTATTTT.

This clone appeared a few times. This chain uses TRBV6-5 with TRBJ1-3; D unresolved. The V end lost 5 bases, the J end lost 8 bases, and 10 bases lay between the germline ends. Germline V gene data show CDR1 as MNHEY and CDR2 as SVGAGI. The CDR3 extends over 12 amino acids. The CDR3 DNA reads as TGTGCCAGCAGTGGGTTGGGAGACACCATATATTTT. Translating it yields CASSGLGDTIYF.

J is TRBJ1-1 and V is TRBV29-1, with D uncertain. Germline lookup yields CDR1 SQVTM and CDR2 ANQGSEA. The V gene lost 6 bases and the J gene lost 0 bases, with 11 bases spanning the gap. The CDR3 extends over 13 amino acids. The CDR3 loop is CSVSLGVNTEAFF. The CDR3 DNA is TGCAGCGTCTCCCTCGGGGTGAACACTGAAGCTTTCTTT.

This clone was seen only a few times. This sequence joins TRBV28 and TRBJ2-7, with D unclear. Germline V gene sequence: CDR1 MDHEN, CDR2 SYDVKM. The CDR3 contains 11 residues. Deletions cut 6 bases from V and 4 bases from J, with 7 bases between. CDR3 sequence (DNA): TGTGCCAGCAGCCTCAAGTACGAGCAGTACTTC. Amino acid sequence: CASSLKYEQYF. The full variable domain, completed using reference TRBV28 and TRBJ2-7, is DVKVTQSSRYLVKRTGEKVFLECVQDMDHENMFWYRQDPGLGLRLIYFSYDVKMKEKGDIPEGYSVSREKKERFSLILESASTNQTSMYLCASSLKYEQYFGPGTRLTVT.

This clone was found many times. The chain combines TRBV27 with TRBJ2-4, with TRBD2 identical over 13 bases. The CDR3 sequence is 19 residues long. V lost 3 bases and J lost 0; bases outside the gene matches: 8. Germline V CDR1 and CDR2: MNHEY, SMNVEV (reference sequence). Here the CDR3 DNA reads TGTGCCAGCAGTTTCCTTCCGGGGACTAGCGGGGTAGCCAAAAACATTCAGTACTTC. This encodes CASSFLPGTSGVAKNIQYF.

The CDR3 bases are TGTGCCAGCTCACCTGGAGCGGGAGGGTCAGATACGCAGTATTTT. Residues: CASSPGAGGSDTQYF. The chain is built from TRBV18 and TRBJ2-3, with TRBD2 matching over 10 bases. Germline-derived CDR1 and CDR2 are KGHSH and LQKENI. The CDR3 loop spans 15 amino acids. Trimming took 3 bases from V and 4 from J; bases not matched to a gene: 4. Full variable domain (rest looked up from reference TRBV18 and TRBJ2-3): NAGVMQNPRHLVRRRGQEARLRCSPMKGHSHVYWYRQLPEEGLKFMVYLQKENIIDESGMPKERFSAEFPKEGPSILRIQQVVRGDSAAYFCASSPGAGGSDTQYFGPGTRLTVL.